Following are 10 T cell receptor beta chains from one sample sequenced in a study of T cell responses to AZD1222 COVID-19 vaccine. TCRdb keeps only in-frame clones here, not all; method: immunoSEQ multiplex PCR. The sample shows 150,000 or so clones, around nine tenths of them seen only once. The source material was peripheral blood, sampled on day 0 of AZD1222 vaccination. These receptor sequences come from an adult in good health.

The chain is built from TRBV19 and TRBJ2-7, with no clear D. The V gene lost 0 bases and the J gene lost 5 bases, with 8 bases spanning the gap. The CDR3 is 13 residues long. CDR1 is LNHDA, CDR2 SQIVND, per germline (reference sequence). The CDR3: CASSIDLGNEQYF. CDR3 bases: TGTGCCAGTAGTATAGATCTCGGAAACGAGCAGTACTTC.

This clone was seen just once. This chain connects TRBV28 to TRBJ2-7; TRBD2 matches 8 bases. With 4 bases clipped from V and 7 bases from J, the junction kept 15 bases outside the gene matches. Germline V gives CDR1 MDHEN, CDR2 SYDVKM. The length of the CDR3 is 16 residues. CDR3 amino acids: CASSYPLGGGPGEQYF. The CDR3 DNA reads TGTGCCAGCAGTTATCCCCTCGGGGGGGGCCCGGGGGAGCAGTACTTC.

The chain couples TRBV15 to TRBJ2-2; a weak D match, TRBD1 (5 bases). The V gene lost 2 bases and the J gene lost 7 bases, with 11 bases spanning the gap. CDR1 and CDR2 (germline): LNHNV, YYDKDF (reference sequence). This CDR3 region has 14 residues. CDR3 in DNA: TGTGCCACCAGCAGACCTGACAGTAACGGGGAGCTGTTTTTT. It is translated as CATSRPDSNGELFF. Based on the CDR3 plus reference TRBV15 and TRBJ2-2, the full variable domain is DAMVIQNPRYQVTQFGKPVTLSCSQTLNHNVMYWYQQKSSQAPKLLFHYYDKDFNNEADTPDNFQSRRPNTSFCFLDIRSPGLGDTAMYLCATSRPDSNGELFFGEGSRLTVL.

The chain employs TRBV24-1 and TRBJ2-7; a weak D match, TRBD1 (6 bases). The ends were cut back, 2 bases at V and 7 bases at J, with 14 bases in the middle. Germline CDR1 and CDR2: KGHDR and SFDVKD. The length of the CDR3 is 14 residues. The CDR3 DNA is TGTGCCACCAGTGATTGGGGGCGGCCAGGAGAGCAGTACTTC. Residues: CATSDWGRPGEQYF.

The chain couples TRBV5-1 to TRBJ1-1; no firm D call. Trimming took 3 bases from V and 0 from J, leaving 18 bases between them. The CDR3 loop spans 17 amino acids. The V gene's germline CDR1 is SGHRS and CDR2 YFSETQ. The CDR3 protein is CASSSGTSGGLNTEAFF. The CDR3 DNA sequence: TGCGCCAGCAGCTCTGGAACCTCAGGAGGATTGAACACTGAAGCTTTCTTT.

The chain joins TRBV2 to TRBJ2-1, with TRBD2 as a possible D gene (5 bases). V lost 4 bases and J lost 0, with 10 bases in between. The germline V gene has CDR1 SNHLY and CDR2 FYNNEI. This CDR3 has 15 amino acids. CDR3: CASSGSGGSYNEQFF. The DNA for the CDR3 is TGTGCCAGCAGTGGCTCAGGAGGCTCCTACAATGAGCAGTTCTTC.

The CDR3 loop is CAITNLPDMNTEAFF. The CDR3 DNA reads TGTGCCATCACCAACTTACCCGACATGAACACTGAAGCTTTCTTT. The V call is TRBV10-3, the J call TRBJ1-1; D remains ambiguous. V was trimmed by 7 bases and J by 0 bases, leaving 15 bases between them. CDR1 is ENHRY and CDR2 is SYGVKD in the germline V gene. CDR3 size: 15 residues.

This chain connects TRBV9 to TRBJ2-1; TRBD1 matches 7 bases. Unmatched junction bases numbered 3, after V lost 3 bases and J lost 6 bases. Germline V gene lookup returns CDR1 SGDLS and CDR2 YYNGEE. The CDR3 spans 13 residues. The CDR3 loop reads CASSGGQANEQFF. CDR3 bases: TGTGCCAGCAGCGGAGGACAGGCCAATGAGCAGTTCTTC.

The chain couples TRBV13 to TRBJ1-1; a possible D gene is TRBD1 (5 bases). The CDR3 covers 15 residues. V was pared by 2 bases and J by 3 bases, with 13 bases between. In germline, CDR1 is PRHDT, CDR2 FYEKMQ (reference sequence). CDR3 region: CASSLKELGHTEAFF. The CDR3 nucleotides are TGTGCCAGCAGCTTAAAGGAGTTGGGGCACACTGAAGCTTTCTTT.

The rearrangement joins TRBV28 to TRBJ1-6; D is uncertain. CDR1 and CDR2 (germline): MDHEN, SYDVKM. This CDR3 has 14 amino acids. Trimming stripped 7 bases from V and 0 bases from J, with 7 bases between. This CDR3 is CASKESSYNSPLHF. In DNA form, the CDR3 reads TGTGCCAGCAAGGAGAGCTCCTATAATTCACCCCTCCACTTT.